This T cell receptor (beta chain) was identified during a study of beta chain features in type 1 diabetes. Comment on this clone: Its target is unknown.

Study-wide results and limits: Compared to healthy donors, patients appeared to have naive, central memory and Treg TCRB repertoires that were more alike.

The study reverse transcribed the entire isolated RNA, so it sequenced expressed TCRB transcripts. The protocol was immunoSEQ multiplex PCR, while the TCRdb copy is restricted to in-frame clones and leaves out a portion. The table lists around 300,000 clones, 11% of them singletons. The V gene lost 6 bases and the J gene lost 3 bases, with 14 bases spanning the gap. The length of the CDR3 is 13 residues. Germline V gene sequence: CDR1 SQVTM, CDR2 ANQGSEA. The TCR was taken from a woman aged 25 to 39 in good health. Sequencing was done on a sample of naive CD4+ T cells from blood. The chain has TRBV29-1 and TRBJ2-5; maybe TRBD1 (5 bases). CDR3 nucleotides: TGCAGCGTCGCAGGGCGCCAGAAAGAGACCCAGTACTTC. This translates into CSVAGRQKETQYF.